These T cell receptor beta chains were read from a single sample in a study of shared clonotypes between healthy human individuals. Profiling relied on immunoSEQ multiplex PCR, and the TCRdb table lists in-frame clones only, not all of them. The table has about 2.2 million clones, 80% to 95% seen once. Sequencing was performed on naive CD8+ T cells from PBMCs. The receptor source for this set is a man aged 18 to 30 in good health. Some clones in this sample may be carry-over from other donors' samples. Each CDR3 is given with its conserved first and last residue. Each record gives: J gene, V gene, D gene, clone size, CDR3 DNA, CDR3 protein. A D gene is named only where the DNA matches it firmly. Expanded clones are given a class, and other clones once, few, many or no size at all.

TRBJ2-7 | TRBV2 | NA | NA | TGTGCCAGCAAAATTCGTCCGGACGGCTACGAGCAGTACTTC | CASKIRPDGYEQYF
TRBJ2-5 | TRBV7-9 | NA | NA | TGTGCCAGCAGCTTCTTTCAAGAGACCCAGTACTTC | CASSFFQETQYF
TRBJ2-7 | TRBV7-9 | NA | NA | TGTGCCAGCAGCGATAGCTCCTACGAGCAGTACTTC | CASSDSSYEQYF
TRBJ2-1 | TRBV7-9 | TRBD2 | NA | TGTGCCAGCAGCTCCATAAAACTAGCGGGAGGTTCTGAGCAGTTCTTC | CASSSIKLAGGSEQFF
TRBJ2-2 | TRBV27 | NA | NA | TGTGCCAGCAGCTTTTTGACTGTATCCGGGGAGCTGTTTTTT | CASSFLTVSGELFF
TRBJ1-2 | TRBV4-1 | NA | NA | TGCGCCAGCAGTTACCTTTCCGGGTCTTTAAACTATGGCTACACCTTC | CASSYLSGSLNYGYTF
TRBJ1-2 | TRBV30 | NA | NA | TGTGCCTGGGTTCCGGGGACACAGACGATCACTAACTATGGCTACACCTTC | CAWVPGTQTITNYGYTF
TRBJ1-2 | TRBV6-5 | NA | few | TGTGCCAGCAGTTACTCGGTCTTTGGAGGTGGCTACACCTTC | CASSYSVFGGGYTF
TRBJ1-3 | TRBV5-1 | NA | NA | TGCGCCAGCAGCTTGGGTGCAGGGGAAGAGGTTGTACCACTCACCGGACATGGAAACACCATATATTTT | CASSLGAGEEVVPLTGHGNTIYF
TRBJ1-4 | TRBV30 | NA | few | TGTGCCTGGAGTGTACCCTCGTGGGGTGTTGAAAAACTGTTTTTT | CAWSVPSWGVEKLFF
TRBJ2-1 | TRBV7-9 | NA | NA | TGTGCCAGCAGCTTAGTGGAGGAAGGAACGGTTGGGCAGTTCTTC | CASSLVEEGTVGQFF
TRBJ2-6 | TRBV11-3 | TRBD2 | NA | TGTGCCAGCAGCTTAGATTCACTAGCGGAAGACTCTGGGGCCAACGTCCTGACTTTC | CASSLDSLAEDSGANVLTF
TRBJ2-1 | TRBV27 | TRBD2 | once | TGTGCCAGCCTACCGGGGGGTCGACTAGCGGGACCCACAGAGCAGTTCTTC | CASLPGGRLAGPTEQFF
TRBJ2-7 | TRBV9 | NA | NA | TGTGCCAGCAGCGTAGATTCAGGCTCCTACGAGCAGTACTTC | CASSVDSGSYEQYF
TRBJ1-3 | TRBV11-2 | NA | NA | TGTGCCAGCAGCTTAGCGTGGGGCCCTCGCTCTGGAAACACCATATATTTT | CASSLAWGPRSGNTIYF
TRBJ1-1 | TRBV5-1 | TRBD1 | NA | TGCGCCAGCAGCTCCTGGACAGGGAGCACTGAAGCTTTCTTT | CASSSWTGSTEAFF
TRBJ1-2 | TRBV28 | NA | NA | TGTGCCAGCAGTCTCCTCCTGCAGGACCCCAACTATGGCTACACCTTC | CASSLLLQDPNYGYTF
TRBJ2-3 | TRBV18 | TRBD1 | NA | TGTGCCAGCTCACCGGATCGACAGGGCAAACTAGATACGCAGTATTTT | CASSPDRQGKLDTQYF
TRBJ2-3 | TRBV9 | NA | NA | TGTGCCAGCAACCCCCGGGACCTCCACACAGATACGCAGTATTTT | CASNPRDLHTDTQYF
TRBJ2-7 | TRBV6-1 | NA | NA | TGTGCCAGCAGTGAAATCCAGGGACCCTACGAGCAGTACTTC | CASSEIQGPYEQYF
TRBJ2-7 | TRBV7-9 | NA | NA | TGTGCCAGCAGCCTCGATAGGACAAACGAGCAGTACTTC | CASSLDRTNEQYF
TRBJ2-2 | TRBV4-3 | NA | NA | TGCGCCAGCAGCCCCCGACAGGTTCGTTACACCGGGGAGCTGTTTTTT | CASSPRQVRYTGELFF
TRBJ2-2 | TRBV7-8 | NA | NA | TGTGCCAGCAGCTTAGCGCGGGGAACCGGGGAGCTGTTTTTT | CASSLARGTGELFF
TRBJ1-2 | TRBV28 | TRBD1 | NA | TGTGCCAGCAGCCTGGGTGGACAGGGGGTCACCCGGAGCTACACCTTC | CASSLGGQGVTRSYTF
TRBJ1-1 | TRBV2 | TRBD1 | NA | TGTGCCAGCAGGGCTGGGACAGGGAACACTGAAGCTTTCTTT | CASRAGTGNTEAFF
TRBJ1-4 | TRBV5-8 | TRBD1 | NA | TGTGCCAGCAGCTTGGCGGGACAGCCCGACGAAAAACTGTTTTTT | CASSLAGQPDEKLFF
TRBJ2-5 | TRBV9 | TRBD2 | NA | TGTGCCAGCAGCGTGCACCCTGGACTAGCGGGAGGAGAGACCCAGTACTTC | CASSVHPGLAGGETQYF